One sample yielded the 21 T cell receptor beta chains listed below, sequenced in a study of blood T cell repertoires in COVID-19. Only in-frame clones appear in the TCRdb table, and some are missing; sequencing was by immunoSEQ multiplex PCR. The table shows about 180,000 clones, with 89% occurring only once. Sample: PBMCs or T cells enriched from blood (not recorded which). These receptors originate from a woman in her thirties or forties with acute COVID-19.

The chain employs TRBV11-2 and TRBJ2-7; no clear D gene. Germline CDR1 reads SGHAT; CDR2 reads FQNNGV. V lost 0 bases and J 2 bases, leaving 5 bases between the germline ends. The CDR3 consists of 13 residues. CDR3 loop: CASSLEHPYEQYF. Written as DNA, the CDR3 is TGTGCCAGCAGCTTAGAACATCCCTACGAGCAGTACTTC.

This sequence joins TRBV5-1 and TRBJ1-1; tentatively, D is TRBD1 (6 bases). Germline V gene lookup returns CDR1 SGHRS and CDR2 YFSETQ. This CDR3 spans 16 amino acids. Trimming removed 3 bases at V and 4 bases at J, with 19 bases between. Here the CDR3 reads CASSSSAITGSTEAFF. The CDR3 DNA is TGCGCCAGCAGCTCATCCGCAATTACAGGGAGCACTGAAGCTTTCTTT.

The chain is built from TRBV10-3 and TRBJ1-5, with D possibly being TRBD1 (6 bases). This CDR3 region has 17 residues. V lost 3 bases and J 3 bases, leaving 18 bases between the germline ends. Germline CDR1 ENHRY, CDR2 SYGVKD. DNA for the CDR3: TGTGCCATCAGTGATCCAACCGGACAGATCTTCAATCAGCCCCAGCATTTT. It is translated as CAISDPTGQIFNQPQHF.

CDR3 protein: CASSFLEAKNIQYF. In DNA, the CDR3 is TGTGCCAGCAGTTTCCTGGAGGCCAAAAACATTCAGTACTTC. This chain links TRBV2 with TRBJ2-4; no firm D call. Germline lookup yields CDR1 SNHLY and CDR2 FYNNEI. The CDR3 runs to 14 residues. V gave up 5 bases and J gave up 1 base, with 9 bases separating them.

The chain combines TRBV14 with TRBJ2-1, with D possibly TRBD1 on 6 matching bases. The CDR3 is 17 amino acids. Germline V gives CDR1 SGHDN, CDR2 FVKESK. The V end was cut by 0 bases, the J end by 6 bases, with 18 bases between. In DNA form, the CDR3 reads TGTGCCAGCAGCCAAGATTTTGGACAGTTAAGAGGCAATGAGCAGTTCTTC. Its protein product is CASSQDFGQLRGNEQFF.

The chain links TRBV19 to TRBJ1-1, with 7 bases aligning to TRBD1. V lost 7 bases to trimming and J lost 4 bases; unmatched junction nucleotides: 9. The CDR3 length is 14 residues. Germline assignment: CDR1 LNHDA and CDR2 SQIVND (reference sequence). The DNA for the CDR3 is TGTGCCAGTATAAAAGGGGGCGCGGGCACTGAAGCTTTCTTT. Translated, it gives CASIKGGAGTEAFF.

This clone was observed once. The same CDR3 arises from other DNA sequences in this sample as well. The chain employs TRBV7-9 and TRBJ2-2, with TRBD1 identical over 8 bases. The CDR3 is 16 residues long. Trimming cost V 0 bases and J 1 base; bases outside gene matches: 1. In germline, CDR1 is SEHNR, CDR2 FQNEAQ (reference sequence). CDR3 in amino acids: CASSLAGTGNTGELFF. The CDR3 DNA sequence: TGTGCCAGCAGCTTAGCGGGGACAGGGAACACCGGGGAGCTGTTTTTT.

This clone was seen just once. The gene calls are TRBV20-1 and TRBJ2-7, with D hard to call. Germline values: CDR1 DFQATT, CDR2 SNEGSKA (reference sequence). V shed 2 bases and J shed 3 bases, with 5 bases lying between them. The CDR3 contains 11 residues. The DNA for the CDR3 is TGCAGTGCTAGACAGGACTACGAGCAGTACTTC. Translation: CSARQDYEQYF.

The genes are TRBV12-3 or TRBV12-4 and TRBJ1-1; D perhaps matches TRBD1 (5 bases). CDR3 length: 13 amino acids. V lost 3 bases and J lost 1, with 6 bases in between. The CDR3 loop is CASSFGQNTEAFF. The CDR3 bases are TGTGCCAGCAGTTTCGGACAGAACACTGAAGCTTTCTTT.

The V gene is TRBV5-6, the J gene TRBJ2-5; D gene uncertain. Trimming removed 4 bases from V and 0 bases from J, with 13 bases in between. The CDR3 sequence is 15 residues long. Germline V gene sequence: CDR1 SGHDT, CDR2 YYEEEE. CDR3 in DNA: TGTGCCAGCAGCCCAATAACAAGATACCAAGAGACCCAGTACTTC. Protein sequence: CASSPITRYQETQYF.

The chain recombines TRBV5-4 with TRBJ2-5, with 12 bases matching TRBD2. The V segment lost 0 bases and the J segment 5 bases; nucleotides outside the gene matches: 5. This CDR3 contains 16 residues. Germline loops: CDR1 SGHNT, CDR2 YYREEE (reference sequence). The CDR3: CASSLDLAGGHETQYF. The CDR3, as DNA: TGTGCCAGCAGCTTGGACCTAGCGGGGGGGCACGAGACCCAGTACTTC.

CDR3 coding DNA: TGTGCCAGCTCACCGCAGACTAGTCGGTCCTACAATGAGCAGTTCTTC. Amino acids: CASSPQTSRSYNEQFF. The chain has TRBV18 and TRBJ2-1, with D possibly matching TRBD2 (6 bases). The length of the CDR3 is 16 residues. Trimming removed 3 bases at V and 1 base at J, with 13 bases between. Germline CDR1 and CDR2: KGHSH and LQKENI.

The CDR3 protein is CASSVTGLELGEQFF. CDR3 in DNA: TGTGCCAGCAGCGTAACGGGACTAGAACTCGGTGAGCAGTTCTTC. V and J are TRBV9 and TRBJ2-1; 8 bases map to TRBD2. Trimming took 1 base from V and 9 from J; bases not matched to a gene: 9. This CDR3 is 15 amino acids long. CDR1 is SGDLS, CDR2 YYNGEE, per germline.

This clone has more than one count but fewer than ten. Other DNA sequences within the sample encode an identical CDR3. The chain employs TRBV28 and TRBJ1-5, with D maybe TRBD1 (6 bases). Trimming took off 5 bases at V and 6 bases at J, with 14 bases between the two ends. Germline V CDR1 and CDR2: MDHEN, SYDVKM. This CDR3 contains 14 residues. Here the CDR3 reads CASSGTGLGQPQHF. The CDR3 nucleotides read TGTGCCAGCAGTGGTACAGGGCTCGGTCAGCCCCAGCATTTT.

This sequence joins TRBV12-3 or TRBV12-4 and TRBJ1-5; D call uncertain. V shed 3 bases and J shed 11 bases, with 14 bases lying between them. The CDR3 sequence is 13 residues long. The CDR3 bases are TGTGCCAGCAGTTTGGCGGGGTCTAAGGCCCAGCATTTT. This translates into CASSLAGSKAQHF.

The CDR3 DNA reads TGTGCCAGCAGTAGACCGGGACAGGGGACTAATGAAAAACTGTTTTTT. Translation gives CASSRPGQGTNEKLFF. The chain recombines TRBV6-2 or TRBV6-3 with TRBJ1-4; TRBD1 agrees at 10 bases. J lost 2 bases, V lost 5 bases, and 5 bases had no gene match. CDR3 length equals 16 residues. In germline, CDR1 is MNHEY, CDR2 SVGEGT.

CDR3 coding DNA: TGCGCCAGCAGCCAATCGTCCACCCTAGCGGGAGGGTCCTACGAGCAGTACTTC. It is translated as CASSQSSTLAGGSYEQYF. The chain has TRBV4-3 and TRBJ2-7; 12 bases align to TRBD2. This CDR3 comprises 18 residues. V dropped 2 bases and J dropped 1; count of bases not matched to a gene: 9. CDR1 and CDR2 from the germline V gene are LGHNA and YSLEER.

CDR3 protein: CSVSVKHSGANVLTF. CDR3 nucleotide sequence: TGCAGCGTCTCAGTGAAACACTCTGGGGCCAACGTCCTGACTTTC. The chain employs TRBV29-1 and TRBJ2-6; D ambiguous. This CDR3 has 15 residues. V was pared by 6 bases and J by 0 bases, with 12 bases between. The germline V gene has CDR1 SQVTM and CDR2 ANQGSEA.

This clone was picked up a small number of times. The rearrangement uses TRBV7-2 and TRBJ2-7, with TRBD2 identical over 8 bases. The CDR3 extends over 14 amino acids. V lost 4 bases, J lost 5 bases, and 7 bases stayed unmatched. The germline V gene encodes CDR1 SGHTA and CDR2 FQGNSA. As DNA, the CDR3 is TGTGCCAGCAGCTCCGGTAAGCGGGAGAACGAGCAGTACTTC. Translating gives CASSSGKRENEQYF.

The table lists this clone with a few counts. J is TRBJ1-4 and V is TRBV15; no definite D call. Germline-derived CDR1 and CDR2 are LNHNV and YYDKDF (reference sequence). Trimming took 1 base from V and 0 from J, leaving 6 bases between them. The CDR3 is made up of 15 amino acids. The CDR3 protein is CATSRVGATNEKLFF. The CDR3 nucleotides read TGTGCCACCAGCAGAGTAGGAGCAACTAATGAAAAACTGTTTTTT.

The V gene is TRBV25-1, the J gene TRBJ1-6, with 7 positions matching TRBD1. CDR1 and CDR2 from the germline V gene are MGHDK and SYGVNS. V gave up 6 bases and J gave up 8 bases; unmatched junction bases: 7. This CDR3 spans 14 amino acids. The CDR3 loop reads CASSNRGGYSPLHF. The CDR3 nucleotides read TGTGCCAGCAGCAACAGGGGCGGGTATTCACCCCTCCACTTT.